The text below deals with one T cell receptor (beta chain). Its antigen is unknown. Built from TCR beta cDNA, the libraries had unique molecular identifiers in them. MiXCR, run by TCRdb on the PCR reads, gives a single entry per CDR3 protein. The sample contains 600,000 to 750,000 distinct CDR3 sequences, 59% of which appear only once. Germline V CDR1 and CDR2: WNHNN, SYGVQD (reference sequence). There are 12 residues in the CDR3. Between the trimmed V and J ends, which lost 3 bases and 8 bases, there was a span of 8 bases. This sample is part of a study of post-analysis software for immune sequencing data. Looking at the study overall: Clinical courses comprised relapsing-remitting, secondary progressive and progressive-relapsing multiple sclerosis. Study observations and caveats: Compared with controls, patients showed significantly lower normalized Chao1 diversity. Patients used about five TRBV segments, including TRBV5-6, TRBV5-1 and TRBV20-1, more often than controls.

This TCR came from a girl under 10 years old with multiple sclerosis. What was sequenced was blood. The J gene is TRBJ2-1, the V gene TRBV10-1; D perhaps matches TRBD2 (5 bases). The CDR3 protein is CASSDGVDEQFF. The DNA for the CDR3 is TGCGCCAGCAGTGACGGGGTTGATGAGCAGTTCTTC.